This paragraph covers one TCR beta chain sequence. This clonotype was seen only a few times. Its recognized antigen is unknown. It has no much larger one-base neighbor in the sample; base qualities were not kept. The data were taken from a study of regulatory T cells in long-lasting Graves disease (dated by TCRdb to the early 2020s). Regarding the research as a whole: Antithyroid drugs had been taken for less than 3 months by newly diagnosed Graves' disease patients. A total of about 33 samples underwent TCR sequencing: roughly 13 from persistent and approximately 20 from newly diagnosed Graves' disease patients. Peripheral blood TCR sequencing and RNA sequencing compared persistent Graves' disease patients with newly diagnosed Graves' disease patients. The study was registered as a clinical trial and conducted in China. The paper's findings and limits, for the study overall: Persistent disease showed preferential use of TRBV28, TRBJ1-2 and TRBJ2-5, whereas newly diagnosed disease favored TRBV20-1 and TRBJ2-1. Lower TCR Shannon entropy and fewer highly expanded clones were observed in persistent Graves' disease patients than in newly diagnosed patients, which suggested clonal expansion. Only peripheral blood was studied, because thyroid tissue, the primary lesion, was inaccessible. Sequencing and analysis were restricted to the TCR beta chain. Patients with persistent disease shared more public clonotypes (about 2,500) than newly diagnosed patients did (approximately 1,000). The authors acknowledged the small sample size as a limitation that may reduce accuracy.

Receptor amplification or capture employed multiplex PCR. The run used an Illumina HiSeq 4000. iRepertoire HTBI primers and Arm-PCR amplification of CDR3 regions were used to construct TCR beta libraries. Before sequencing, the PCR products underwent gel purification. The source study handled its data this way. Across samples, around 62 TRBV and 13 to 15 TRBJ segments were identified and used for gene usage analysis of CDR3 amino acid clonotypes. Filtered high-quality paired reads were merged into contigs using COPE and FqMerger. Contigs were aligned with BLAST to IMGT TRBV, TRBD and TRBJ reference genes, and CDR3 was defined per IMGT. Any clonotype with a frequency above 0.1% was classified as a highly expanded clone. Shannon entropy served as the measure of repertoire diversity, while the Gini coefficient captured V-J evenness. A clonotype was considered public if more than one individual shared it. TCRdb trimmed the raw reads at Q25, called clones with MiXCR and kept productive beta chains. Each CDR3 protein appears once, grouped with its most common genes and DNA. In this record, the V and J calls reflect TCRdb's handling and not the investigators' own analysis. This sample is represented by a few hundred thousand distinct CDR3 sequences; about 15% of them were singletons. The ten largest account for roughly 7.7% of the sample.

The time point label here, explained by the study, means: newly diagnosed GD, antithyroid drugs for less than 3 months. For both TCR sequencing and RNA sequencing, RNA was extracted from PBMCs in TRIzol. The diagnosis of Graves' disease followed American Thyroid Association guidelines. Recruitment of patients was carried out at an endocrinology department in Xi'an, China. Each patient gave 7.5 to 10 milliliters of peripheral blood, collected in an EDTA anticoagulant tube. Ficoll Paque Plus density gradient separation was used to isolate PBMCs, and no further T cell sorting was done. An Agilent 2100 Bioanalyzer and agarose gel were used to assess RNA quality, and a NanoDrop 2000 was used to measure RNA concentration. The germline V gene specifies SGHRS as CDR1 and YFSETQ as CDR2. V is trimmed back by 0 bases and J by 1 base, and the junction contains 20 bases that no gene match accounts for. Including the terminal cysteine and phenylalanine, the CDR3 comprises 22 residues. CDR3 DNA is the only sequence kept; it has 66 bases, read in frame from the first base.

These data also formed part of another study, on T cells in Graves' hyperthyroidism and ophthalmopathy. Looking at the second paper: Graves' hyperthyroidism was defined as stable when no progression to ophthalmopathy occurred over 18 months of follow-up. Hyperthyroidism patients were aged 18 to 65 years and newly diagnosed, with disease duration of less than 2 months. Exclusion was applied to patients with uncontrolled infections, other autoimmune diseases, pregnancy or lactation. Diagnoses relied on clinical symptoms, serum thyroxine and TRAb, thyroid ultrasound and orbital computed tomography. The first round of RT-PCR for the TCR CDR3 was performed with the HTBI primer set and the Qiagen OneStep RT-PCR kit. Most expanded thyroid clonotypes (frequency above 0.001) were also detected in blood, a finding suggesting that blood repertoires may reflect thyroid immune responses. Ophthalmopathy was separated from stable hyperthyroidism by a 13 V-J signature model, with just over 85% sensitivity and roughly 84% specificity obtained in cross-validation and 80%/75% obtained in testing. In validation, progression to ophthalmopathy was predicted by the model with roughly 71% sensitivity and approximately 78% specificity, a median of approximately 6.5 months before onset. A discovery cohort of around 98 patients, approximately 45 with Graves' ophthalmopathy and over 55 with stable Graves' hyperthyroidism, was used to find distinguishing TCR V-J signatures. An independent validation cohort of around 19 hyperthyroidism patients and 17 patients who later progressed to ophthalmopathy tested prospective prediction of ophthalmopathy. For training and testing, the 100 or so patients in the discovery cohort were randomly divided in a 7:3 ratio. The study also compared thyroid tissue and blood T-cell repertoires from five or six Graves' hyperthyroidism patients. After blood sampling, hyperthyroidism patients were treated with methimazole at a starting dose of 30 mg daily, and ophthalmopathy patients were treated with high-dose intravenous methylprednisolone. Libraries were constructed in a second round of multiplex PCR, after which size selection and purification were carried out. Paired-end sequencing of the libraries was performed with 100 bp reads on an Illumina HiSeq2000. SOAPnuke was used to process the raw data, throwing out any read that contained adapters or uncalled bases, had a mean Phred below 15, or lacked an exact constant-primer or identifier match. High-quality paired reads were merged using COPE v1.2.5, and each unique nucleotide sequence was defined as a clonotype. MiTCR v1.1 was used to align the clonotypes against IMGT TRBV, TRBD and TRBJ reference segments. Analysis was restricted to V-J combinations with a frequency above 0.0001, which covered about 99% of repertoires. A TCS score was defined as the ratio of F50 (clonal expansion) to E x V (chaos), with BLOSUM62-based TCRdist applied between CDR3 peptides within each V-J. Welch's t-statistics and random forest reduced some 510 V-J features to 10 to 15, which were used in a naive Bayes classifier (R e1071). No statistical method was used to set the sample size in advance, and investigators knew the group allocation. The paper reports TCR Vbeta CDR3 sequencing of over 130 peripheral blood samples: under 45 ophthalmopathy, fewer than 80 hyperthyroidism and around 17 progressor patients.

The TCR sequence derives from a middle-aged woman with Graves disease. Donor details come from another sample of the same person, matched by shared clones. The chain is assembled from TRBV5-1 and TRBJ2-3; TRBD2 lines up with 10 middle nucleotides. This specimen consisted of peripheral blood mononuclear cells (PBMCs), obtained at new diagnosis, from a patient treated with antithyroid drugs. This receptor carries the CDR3 CASSLVPPGGLAGEVGTDTQYF. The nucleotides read TGCGCCAGCAGCTTGGTCCCGCCGGGTGGGCTAGCGGGAGAGGTCGGCACAGATACGCAGTATTTT. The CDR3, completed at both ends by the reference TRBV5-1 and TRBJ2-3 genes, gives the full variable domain KAGVTQTPRYLIKTRGQQVTLSCSPISGHRSVSWYQQTPGQGLQFLFEYFSETQRNKGNFPGRFSGRQFSNSRSEMNVSTLELGDSALYLCASSLVPPGGLAGEVGTDTQYFGPGTRLTVL.